This TCR beta chain was recorded in a study of early T cells in non-severe SARS-CoV-2 infection. In TCRdb, the 5' RACE reads were re-called with MiXCR into one record per CDR3 protein. The repertoire holds 100,000 to 150,000 distinct CDR3 sequences, with 14% to 15% as singletons. This clonotype was seen more than once but under ten times. The CDR3 runs to 16 residues. The V and J ends lost 1 base and 4 bases, in that order; junction bases with no gene match: 5. The germline CDR1 and CDR2 sequences are SGHDT and YYEEEE. This sequence originates from an adult who was a healthcare worker with PCR-confirmed SARS-CoV-2 infection or an uninfected control (not recorded which). This chain links TRBV5-6 with TRBJ2-3; TRBD2 matches 11 bases. The sequencing sample was made of whole blood. The CDR3 is CASSLLTSGGSDTQYF. The CDR3, as DNA: TGTGCCAGCAGCTTGTTAACTAGCGGGGGATCAGATACGCAGTATTTT.